The entry that follows covers one T cell receptor (beta chain) sequence. No cognate antigen has been identified for it. No clone much larger than this one lies a single base away; base qualities are absent. This sample was taken from a study of long-term antiretroviral therapy in people with HIV (dated by TCRdb to 2022 to 2024). Broadly, across the study: The earliest samples were collected approximately a decade before the 2015 WHO recommendation for immediate ART, a period when ART was typically delayed until CD4 counts fell. This retrospective serial study examined whether starting ART and sustained HIV suppression were associated with changes in the composition and diversity of the TRB repertoire in peripheral blood. No cross-contamination during QIAcube processing was shown when test extractions of a monoclonal T-cell line were performed alongside fewer than 35 polyclonal samples. Among the 25 to 30 participants with HIV, ten to twelve were female. The cohort contributed under 200 cryopreserved PBMC samples from 30 to 35 adults with confirmed HIV infection, collected serially over a mean of around 6 years (range 1-12). Points the paper makes about the study in general: No data were available on ART adherence, viral resistance or therapy changes, limiting inferences about post-ART repertoire changes. ART initiation was associated with a significant increase in TRB diversity, but diversity stayed significantly below transplant donor controls even after long-term ART. At every time point, the repertoire was dominated by expanded TRB clones first identified before ART initiation, although this dominance fluctuated and, in many PLHIV, declined after ART. Owing to limited PBMC availability, only the TCR beta chain was sequenced, without alpha chain pairing. Because pre-ART samples had limited cell numbers, profiling was done on unsorted PBMC rather than on sorted CD4+ and CD8+ T cells. Compared with controls, HIV repertoires had narrower CDR3 length ranges, and the network structure pointed to an antigen-experienced repertoire that shifted only slightly toward naive after ART. The samples span the years 2004 to 2017, and the ART regimens used at that time may not be as effective as current regimens.

From the cysteine through the phenylalanine, the CDR3 covers 14 amino acids. Here the CDR3 DNA is all that survives: 42 bases in frame from base 1. From the germline V gene, CDR1 is SNHLY and CDR2 is FYNNEI. Relative to germline, V is missing 6 bases and J is missing 7 bases, with 7 bases of the junction outside any gene match. The immunoSEQ hsTCRB v3.0 assay was used at survey level resolution for TRB variable region sequencing. TRB sequencing targeted a depth of about 40,000-55,000 T-cell genomes per sample. TRB libraries were pooled and sequenced on an Illumina MiSeq using a v3 150-cycle kit. In the authors' own workflow: Repertoire analysis was performed in R inside a reproducible Nextflow workflow that covered QC, data transformation and analysis. Custom analyses were implemented in LymphoSeq2, an R package for AIRR-Seq data exploration. A handful of samples that yielded fewer than 5000 total TRB sequences were excluded, so that 150 to 200 HIV repertoires were analyzed. Among the approximately 180 retained HIV repertoires, about 60 were collected before ART initiation and over 120 were collected after ART initiation. Repertoires were downsampled to 5000 TRB nucleotide sequences, with summary statistics averaged over 100 downsampling iterations. The analysis kept only TRB sequences whose CDR3 regions were at least seven amino acids long. Diversity was assessed using a clonality score derived from Shannon entropy and using the Gini coefficient. In the repertoire networks, any two of the top 5000 CDR3 amino acid sequences were linked whenever the two sequences differed by an edit distance of one. GLIPH2 predicted antigen specificity groups and MHC restriction for TRB CDR3 amino acid sequences. To flag known CMV, EBV, HIV or tissue antigen associations, CDR3 amino acid sequences were matched against VDJdb and McPAS-TCR. Pre-ART, post-ART and control groups were compared with Wilcoxon signed-rank tests and Holm-Bonferroni correction. The source is immuneACCESS, and TCRdb retained only in-frame sequences with V and J called. Part of the clones is not carried over; for the studies checked, unresolved V genes explain less than half of this, and the remainder is unexplained. V, J and clone size were drawn from that table, and D and trimming were deduced from the DNA. The sample contains 42,000 or so clones, around 85% of them found a single time. In total, the top ten clones hold over 5.5% of the sample.

To be included, a participant needed at least one PBMC sample from before ART initiation plus at least two post-ART samples. Treatment was received in the United States of America by all participants with HIV. Before DNA extraction, cryopreserved samples of about 0.9-11 million PBMC were thawed and then washed. At the time of the earliest PBMC sample for each participant with HIV, ages ranged from roughly 23 to 60 years. PBMC samples from each participant spanned 1-4 timepoints before ART initiation and 2-8 timepoints after ART initiation, with a median of 7 samples. For every participant, serial HIV viral load, CD4+ T-cell count, ART history and demographic data were obtained. Using a Qiagen kit on a QIAcube, genomic DNA was extracted from unsorted PBMC, with samples processed in batches of 12.

This TCR was sampled from a woman aged 45 to 65 with HIV. The rearranged segments are TRBV2 and TRBJ1-2; 11 junctional bases match TRBD1. Sequencing used unsorted PBMCs, obtained 3.1 years after starting antiretroviral therapy. The DNA reads TGTGCCAGCAGAGACCGGGACAGGGGGATTGGCTACACCTTC. Its protein product is CASRDRDRGIGYTF.